The 6 T cell receptor beta chains given below trace back to one sample, sequenced in a study of cytomegalovirus exposure and HLA in healthy donors. PCR amplification relied on 60 Vbeta primers (plus 13 Jbeta primers). Measured with immunoSEQ multiplex PCR; TCRdb has only the in-frame clones, and not every one. The profile shows tens of thousands of clones, 79% of them singletons. Sample: PBMCs. These receptors were taken from a man under 40 in good health and CMV-seronegative.

The count of this clone is one. The gene calls are TRBV19 and TRBJ1-1; D might be TRBD1 (5 bases). Looked up from germline, CDR1 is LNHDA and CDR2 is SQIVND (reference sequence). The CDR3 loop spans 15 amino acids. Trimming shortened V by 3 bases and J by 4 bases, and 15 bases separated the two germline ends. The CDR3 sequence is CASSISQGTVTEAFF. The CDR3 DNA reads as TGTGCCAGTAGTATCAGTCAGGGTACGGTCACTGAAGCTTTCTTT. The full variable domain, completed using reference TRBV19 and TRBJ1-1, is DGGITQSPKYLFRKEGQNVTLSCEQNLNHDAMYWYRQDPGQGLRLIYYSQIVNDFQKGDIAEGYSVSREKKESFPLTVTSAQKNPTAFYLCASSISQGTVTEAFFGQGTRLTVV.

The chain recombines TRBV18 with TRBJ2-2; unclear D gene. Per germline, CDR1 KGHSH and CDR2 LQKENI. The CDR3 extends over 22 amino acids. Trimming took off 2 bases at V and 4 bases at J, with 32 bases between the two ends. CDR3 DNA: TGTGCCAGCTCACCAAAAGACCACATTATTAATGGGCCCGCCTTAGGCACCGGGGAGCTGTTTTTT. Translation: CASSPKDHIINGPALGTGELFF.

This chain joins TRBV6-4 and TRBJ1-1; 12 bases agree with TRBD1. Germline V gene data show CDR1 as MRHNA and CDR2 as SNTAGT. This CDR3 is built from 16 residues. Germline trimming cut 6 bases from V and 0 bases from J; bases unmatched to any gene: 5. The DNA for the CDR3 is TGTGCCAGCAGGGCAGGGACAGGGGGCATGAACACTGAAGCTTTCTTT. Encoded protein: CASRAGTGGMNTEAFF.

This chain links TRBV6-6 with TRBJ2-2, with TRBD2 matching 7 bases. V was pared by 6 bases and J by 4 bases, with 11 bases of the junction left unmatched. Germline CDR1 and CDR2: MNHNY and SVGAGI (reference sequence). This CDR3 has 16 amino acids. The CDR3 DNA follows: TGTGCCAGCAGCAGTGGACTAGGGACGAGCACCGGGGAGCTGTTTTTT. It specifies CASSSGLGTSTGELFF.

Only one count was recorded for this clone. V usage is TRBV7-2 and J usage is TRBJ1-2; 7 nucleotides align to TRBD1. Germline V CDR1 and CDR2: SGHTA, FQGNSA. The V gene end was trimmed by 5 bases and the J gene end by 4 bases; junction bases not matched to a gene: 13. The CDR3 is 16 amino acids. CDR3 in DNA: TGTGCCAGCAGCAGCCACGGACAGGCACGTGCCTATGGCTACACCTTC. Translating gives CASSSHGQARAYGYTF.

The chain links TRBV5-1 to TRBJ1-2; 8 bases map to TRBD1. The CDR3 loop spans 14 amino acids. From germline, CDR1 is SGHRS and CDR2 YFSETQ. J was trimmed by 7 bases and V by 3 bases; bases with no gene match: 8. This chain's CDR3 is CASSSDRGGSGYTF. The CDR3 DNA reads as TGCGCCAGCAGCTCCGACAGGGGTGGAAGTGGCTACACCTTC.